This TCR beta chain was sequenced for a study of tissue T cells after allogeneic stem cell transplantation. Clones were read by immunoSEQ multiplex PCR, and TCRdb kept only the in-frame ones, dropping some. The top ten clones hold roughly 17% of a sample with about 1,300 clones, more than 50% of them seen once. The time point was: mouse harvest day 7 after allogeneic transplant. The graft held 10^6 splenic CD5+ T cells and 10^7 T-cell-depleted bone marrow cells. The sample holds one count of this clone. The gene names here belong to mouse. The source material was liver tissue. This clonotype was sampled from a female BALB/c mouse given C57BL/6 T cells with graft-versus-host disease after an allogeneic hematopoietic cell transplant.

The part of the CDR3 DNA that was read is TGTGCCAGCAGTATAGAAGGGGAGGGCTCTGGAAATACGCTCTAT. Translation gives CASSIEGEGSGNTLY. The entire CDR3 sequence reads CASSIEGEGSGNTLYF. The chain uses TRBV19 and TRBJ1-3; tentative D call: TRBD1 (5 bases). The DNA ends 1 residue before the CDR3 does, and the rest of the CDR3 is filled in from the germline J gene. Trimming removed 0 bases at V and 1 base at J, with 11 bases between. The CDR3 runs 16 residues. From germline, CDR1 is FNHDT and CDR2 SITEND (reference sequence). The full variable domain, with the rest looked up from reference TRBV19 and TRBJ1-3, is GGIITQTPKFLIGQEGQKLTLKCQQNFNHDTMYWYRQDSGKGLRLIYYSITENDLQKGDLSEGYDASREKKSSFSLTVTSAQKNEMAVFLCASSIEGEGSGNTLYFGEGSRLIVV.